The 10 T cell receptor beta chains below all came from one sample that was sequenced in a study of OX40 agonist ivuxolimab in advanced cancers. Libraries were made using the immunoSEQ multiplex PCR assay. TCRdb carries this immuneACCESS record with in-frame sequences only. Its versions omit some clonotypes, under half of them owing to an unresolved V gene in the studies checked, with the rest unexplained. For this sample the table gives about 67,000 clones, of which 87% were detected only once. Of the sample, roughly 4% falls within the top ten clones. The sequencing here drew on CD4+ or CD8+ T cells sorted from blood, taken in a trial of the OX40 agonist ivuxolimab. These receptors all stem from an adult with an advanced solid tumor such as melanoma, head and neck, liver or kidney cancer.

The chain combines TRBV7-9 with TRBJ1-4, with 9 bases lining up with TRBD1. The V gene end was trimmed by 5 bases and the J gene end by 2 bases; junction bases not matched to a gene: 9. Germline assignment: CDR1 SEHNR and CDR2 FQNEAQ (reference sequence). This CDR3 spans 17 amino acids. CDR3 sequence: CASSPLDRGLTNEKLFF. CDR3 in DNA: TGTGCCAGCAGCCCGTTGGACAGGGGACTTACTAATGAAAAACTGTTTTTT.

There are a few counts of this clone. The J gene is TRBJ2-5, the V gene TRBV9; D gene unclear. V gave up 0 bases and J gave up 9 bases, with 9 bases separating them. CDR1 is SGDLS, CDR2 YYNGEE, per germline. This CDR3 comprises 12 residues. This chain's CDR3 is CASSVDGVPQYF. CDR3 nucleotide sequence: TGTGCCAGCAGCGTAGATGGGGTGCCCCAGTACTTC.

V usage is TRBV30 and J usage is TRBJ1-1; D unresolved. The V gene lost 3 bases and the J gene lost 11 bases, with 16 bases spanning the gap. This CDR3 region has 12 residues. Germline V gene sequence: CDR1 GTSNPN, CDR2 SVGIG (reference sequence). CDR3 nucleotides: TGTGCCTGGAGCGGGGAGGGTGGTTGGGCTTTCTTT. Residues: CAWSGEGGWAFF.

V usage is TRBV6-5 and J usage is TRBJ1-2, with D hard to call. Looked up from germline, CDR1 is MNHEY and CDR2 is SVGAGI. The V and J ends lost 7 bases and 4 bases respectively, with 13 bases between them. The CDR3 has 13 residues. CDR3 sequence reads: CASTREWGYGYTF. In DNA, the CDR3 is TGTGCCAGCACGCGAGAGTGGGGCTATGGCTACACCTTC.

The V call is TRBV30, the J call TRBJ2-5; D remains unclear. CDR3 length: 12 residues. Trimming stripped 2 bases from V and 4 bases from J, with 8 bases between. In germline, CDR1 is GTSNPN, CDR2 SVGIG (reference sequence). The CDR3 reads CAWSPDRETQYF. As DNA, the CDR3 is TGTGCCTGGAGTCCCGACCGAGAGACCCAGTACTTC.

The V gene is TRBV14, the J gene TRBJ2-7, with TRBD2 as a possible D gene (5 bases). The CDR3 is 14 amino acids. Trimming pared 4 bases from V and 1 base from J, leaving 11 bases between. Germline V gene data show CDR1 as SGHDN and CDR2 as FVKESK. CDR3: CASSPRTVSYEQYF. The CDR3 DNA follows: TGTGCCAGCAGCCCCCGGACTGTATCCTACGAGCAGTACTTC.

This clone was counted a few times. This chain uses TRBV7-2 with TRBJ1-1; 7 positions agree with TRBD1. The CDR3 consists of 16 residues. CDR1 and CDR2 (germline): SGHTA, FQGNSA. The trim removed 4 bases at V and 0 bases at J, leaving 8 bases unmatched. The CDR3 coding sequence is TGTGCCAGCAGCTCTTTGGGACAGCAGATGAACACTGAAGCTTTCTTT. Residues: CASSSLGQQMNTEAFF.

The CDR3 here is CAWSEWGANTGELFF. The CDR3 coding sequence is TGTGCCTGGAGTGAATGGGGGGCGAACACCGGGGAGCTGTTTTTT. This chain joins TRBV30 and TRBJ2-2; maybe TRBD2 (6 bases). The V gene's germline CDR1 is GTSNPN and CDR2 SVGIG (reference sequence). Trimming cost V 1 base and J 0 bases, with 9 bases left between them. The CDR3 is 15 amino acids. Together with reference TRBV30 and TRBJ2-2, the CDR3 gives the full variable domain: SQTIHQWPATLVQPVGSPLSLECTVEGTSNPNLYWYRQAAGRGLQLLFYSVGIGQISSEVPQNLSASRPQDRQFILSSKKLLLSDSGFYLCAWSEWGANTGELFFGEGSRLTVL.

The chain carries TRBV7-2 and TRBJ1-2, with a tentative D call TRBD1 (5 bases). The CDR3 length is 14 residues. Germline V gives CDR1 SGHTA, CDR2 FQGNSA. The V end was cut by 5 bases, the J end by 6 bases, with 16 bases between. The chain's CDR3 is CASSRWGVGDGYTF. The CDR3 DNA reads as TGTGCCAGCAGCCGTTGGGGGGTAGGCGATGGCTACACCTTC.

The genes are TRBV5-1 and TRBJ2-2; D may be TRBD2 (5 bases). V was cut by 2 bases and J by 2 bases, with 10 bases left in between. CDR1 and CDR2 (germline): SGHRS, YFSETQ. This CDR3 is built from 15 residues. The CDR3 region is CASSLETGNTGELFF. The CDR3, as DNA: TGCGCCAGCAGCTTAGAAACGGGAAACACCGGGGAGCTGTTTTTT.